These 14 T cell receptor beta chains were sequenced from one sample in a study of blood T cell repertoires in COVID-19. Data came from immunoSEQ multiplex PCR; TCRdb stores just in-frame clones and leaves some out. The sample comprises some 170,000 clones, about 88% of which are singletons, and around 1.2% rests with the top ten. Sequencing was performed on PBMCs or T cells enriched from blood (not recorded which). The receptors originated from a human donor with acute COVID-19. The donor label of this sample is uncertain.

V is TRBV10-3 and J is TRBJ2-2, with 8 bases fitting TRBD1. The ends lost 0 bases at V and 6 bases at J; junction bases unmatched: 6. The V gene's germline CDR1 is ENHRY and CDR2 SYGVKD. This CDR3 has 16 amino acids. CDR3 amino acids: CAISESGQAGSGELFF. The CDR3 DNA reads as TGTGCCATCAGTGAGTCGGGACAGGCTGGATCCGGGGAGCTGTTTTTT.

This chain links TRBV19 with TRBJ2-3; TRBD1 matches 8 bases. V lost 3 bases and J lost 6; bases outside the gene matches: 5. This CDR3 contains 14 residues. The germline V gene has CDR1 LNHDA and CDR2 SQIVND (reference sequence). CDR3 in amino acids: CASSITQGADTQYF. CDR3 nucleotide sequence: TGTGCCAGTAGTATCACCCAGGGGGCGGATACGCAGTATTTT.

The rearrangement uses TRBV11-1 and TRBJ2-5; the match to TRBD1 covers 8 bases. The trim removed 5 bases at V and 3 bases at J, leaving 11 bases unmatched. The germline V gene encodes CDR1 SGHAT and CDR2 FQDESV (reference sequence). The CDR3 is made up of 16 amino acids. CDR3 in amino acids: CASSPRTGSWKETQYF. In nucleotides, the CDR3 is TGTGCCAGCAGCCCACGGACAGGGTCATGGAAAGAGACCCAGTACTTC. The full variable domain, its missing parts supplied by reference TRBV11-1 and TRBJ2-5, is EAEVAQSPRYKITEKSQAVAFWCDPISGHATLYWYRQILGQGPELLVQFQDESVVDDSQLPKDRFSAERLKGVDSTLKIQPAELGDSAMYLCASSPRTGSWKETQYFGPGTRLLVL.

J is TRBJ2-7 and V is TRBV23-1; perhaps TRBD2 as D (5 bases). TRBV23-1 is assigned to the ORF class and has an uncertain function. This CDR3 contains 15 residues. Trimming took off 0 bases at V and 7 bases at J, with 16 bases between the two ends. CDR3 DNA sequence: TGCGCCAGCAGTCAATCTGGAACGGGTTCGGGGGAGCAGTACTTC. Encoded protein: CASSQSGTGSGEQYF.

The V and J genes are TRBV7-3 and TRBJ2-3, with D possibly matching TRBD2 (6 bases). Trimming took off 5 bases at V and 2 bases at J, with 11 bases between the two ends. Germline V gene sequence: CDR1 SGHTA, CDR2 FQGTGA. This CDR3 comprises 14 residues. The DNA for the CDR3 is TGTGCCAGCAGCCCCGCGGGGATCACAGATACGCAGTATTTT. Protein: CASSPAGITDTQYF.

Only one count was recorded for this clone. The chain combines TRBV19 with TRBJ2-7; 7 bases are shared with TRBD1. Germline V gene sequence: CDR1 LNHDA, CDR2 SQIVND (reference sequence). CDR3 length: 14 residues. The trim removed 4 bases at V and 0 bases at J, leaving 3 bases unmatched. The CDR3 region is CASSKGGNSYEQYF. The CDR3 DNA is TGTGCCAGTAGTAAAGGGGGCAACTCCTACGAGCAGTACTTC.

The chain uses TRBV14 and TRBJ2-1; D may be TRBD1 (6 bases). Germline lookup yields CDR1 SGHDN and CDR2 FVKESK. Trimming shortened V by 3 bases and J by 13 bases, and 10 bases separated the two germline ends. This CDR3 has 11 residues. The DNA of the CDR3 is TGTGCCAGCAGCCAGGGGACAAATCAGTTCTTC. This encodes CASSQGTNQFF. Full variable domain (remainder filled in from reference TRBV14 and TRBJ2-1): EAGVTQFPSHSVIEKGQTVTLRCDPISGHDNLYWYRRVMGKEIKFLLHFVKESKQDESGMPNNRFLAERTGGTYSTLKVQPAELEDSGVYFCASSQGTNQFFGPGTRLTVL.

J is TRBJ2-3 and V is TRBV4-3, with 12 bases fitting TRBD2. From germline, CDR1 is LGHNA and CDR2 YSLEER. The length of the CDR3 is 15 residues. Germline trimming cut 3 bases from V and 3 bases from J; bases unmatched to any gene: 1. For the CDR3, the DNA is TGCGCCAGCAGCCACACTAGCGGGGGGACAGATACGCAGTATTTT. It translates to CASSHTSGGTDTQYF.

This rearrangement joins TRBV27 to TRBJ2-7; tentatively, D is TRBD1 (6 bases). Per the germline V gene, CDR1 is MNHEY and CDR2 is SMNVEV (reference sequence). The V end lost 3 bases, the J end lost 6 bases, and 9 bases lay between the germline ends. The length of the CDR3 is 12 residues. CDR3 DNA sequence: TGTGCCAGCAGTTTTAGAGGGGGCGAGCAGTACTTC. Residues: CASSFRGGEQYF.

On this clone itself: This specimen includes other DNA sequences encoding the same CDR3. The chain combines TRBV27 with TRBJ1-1, with TRBD1 identical over 8 bases. The CDR3 consists of 13 residues. In germline, CDR1 is MNHEY, CDR2 SMNVEV (reference sequence). Losses at the gene ends were 3 bases for V and 5 bases for J; bases not matched to a gene: 2. The CDR3 reads CASSFTGGTEAFF. CDR3 DNA: TGTGCCAGCAGTTTTACAGGGGGGACTGAAGCTTTCTTT.

The gene calls are TRBV7-2 and TRBJ2-1; TRBD2 agrees at 11 bases. The CDR3 runs to 15 residues. Germline lookup yields CDR1 SGHTA and CDR2 FQGNSA. J lost 9 bases, V lost 2 bases, and 6 bases had no gene match. The CDR3 loop reads CASSLMLAGGGEQFF. In DNA form, the CDR3 reads TGTGCCAGCAGCTTAATGCTAGCGGGGGGCGGTGAGCAGTTCTTC.

The rearrangement joins TRBV3-1 (or the pseudogene TRBV3-2) to TRBJ1-1, with TRBD1 as a possible D gene (6 bases). Germline-derived CDR1 and CDR2 are LGHDT and YNNKEL (reference sequence). The CDR3 runs 16 residues. Trimming pared 0 bases from V and 5 bases from J, leaving 16 bases between. The CDR3 DNA reads as TGTGCCAGCAGCCAAGATTCTTTGGGGGCCTGGACTGAAGCTTTCTTT. Amino acid sequence: CASSQDSLGAWTEAFF.

The chain recombines TRBV6-6 with TRBJ2-7; D might be TRBD2 (5 bases). The germline gives CDR1 MNHNY, CDR2 SVGAGI (reference sequence). The CDR3 extends over 14 amino acids. V shed 6 bases and J shed 4 bases, with 16 bases lying between them. The CDR3 region is CASSRTQTGYEQYF. CDR3 nucleotide sequence: TGTGCCAGCAGCCGAACGCAAACGGGATACGAGCAGTACTTC.

This clone is a singleton in its sample. The chain combines TRBV6-4 with TRBJ1-5; D not certain. CDR3 size: 14 residues. CDR1 is MRHNA and CDR2 is SNTAGT in the germline V gene. V shed 5 bases and J shed 2 bases, with 10 bases lying between them. The CDR3 here is CASSLMAGNQPQHF. CDR3 bases: TGTGCCAGCAGTCTTATGGCGGGCAATCAGCCCCAGCATTTT.